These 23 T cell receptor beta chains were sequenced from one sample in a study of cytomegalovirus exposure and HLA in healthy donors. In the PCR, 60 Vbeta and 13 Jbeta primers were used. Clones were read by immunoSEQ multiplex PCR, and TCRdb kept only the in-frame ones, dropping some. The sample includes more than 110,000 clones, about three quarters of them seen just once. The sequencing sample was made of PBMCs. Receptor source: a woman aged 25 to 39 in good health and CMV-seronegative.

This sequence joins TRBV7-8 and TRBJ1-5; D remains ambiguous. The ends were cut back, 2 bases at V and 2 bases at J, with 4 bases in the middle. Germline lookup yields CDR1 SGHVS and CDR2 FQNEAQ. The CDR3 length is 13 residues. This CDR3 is CASSLQGNQPQHF. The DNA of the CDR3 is TGTGCCAGCAGCTTACAGGGCAATCAGCCCCAGCATTTT.

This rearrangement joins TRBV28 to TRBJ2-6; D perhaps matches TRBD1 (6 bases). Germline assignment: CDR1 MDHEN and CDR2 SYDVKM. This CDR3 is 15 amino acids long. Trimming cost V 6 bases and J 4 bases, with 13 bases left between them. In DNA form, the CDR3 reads TGTGCCAGCAGCAACAGGGTATACGGGGCCAACGTCCTGACTTTC. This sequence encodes CASSNRVYGANVLTF.

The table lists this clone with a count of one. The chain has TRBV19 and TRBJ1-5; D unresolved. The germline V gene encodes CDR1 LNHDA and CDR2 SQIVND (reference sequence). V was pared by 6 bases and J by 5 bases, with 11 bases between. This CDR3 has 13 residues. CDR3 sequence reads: CASRAGEYQPQHF. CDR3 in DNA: TGTGCCAGTAGGGCTGGAGAGTATCAGCCCCAGCATTTT.

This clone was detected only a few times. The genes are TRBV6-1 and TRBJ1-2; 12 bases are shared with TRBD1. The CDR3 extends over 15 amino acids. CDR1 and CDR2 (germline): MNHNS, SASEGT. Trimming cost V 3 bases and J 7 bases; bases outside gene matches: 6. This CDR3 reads CASSEGQGASGGYTF. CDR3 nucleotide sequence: TGTGCCAGCAGTGAGGGACAGGGGGCAAGTGGTGGCTACACCTTC.

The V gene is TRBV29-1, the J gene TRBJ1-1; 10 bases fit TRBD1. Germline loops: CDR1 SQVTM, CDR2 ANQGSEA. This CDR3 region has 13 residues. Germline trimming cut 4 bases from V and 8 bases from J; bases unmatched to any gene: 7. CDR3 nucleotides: TGCAGCGTTGTCGACAGGGGGCTCATAGAAGCTTTCTTT. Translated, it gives CSVVDRGLIEAFF. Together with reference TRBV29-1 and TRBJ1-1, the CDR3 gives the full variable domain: SAVISQKPSRDICQRGTSLTIQCQVDSQVTMMFWYRQQPGQSLTLIATANQGSEATYESGFVIDKFPISRPNLTFSTLTVSNMSPEDSSIYLCSVVDRGLIEAFFGQGTRLTVV.

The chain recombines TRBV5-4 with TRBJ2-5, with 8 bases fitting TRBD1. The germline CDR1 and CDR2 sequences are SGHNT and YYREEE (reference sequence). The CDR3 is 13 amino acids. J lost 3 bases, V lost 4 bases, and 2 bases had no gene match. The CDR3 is CASSLGQEETQYF. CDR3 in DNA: TGTGCCAGCAGCCTGGGACAGGAAGAGACCCAGTACTTC.

The CDR3 loop is CASSLFSPPGEQYF. The CDR3, as DNA: TGTGCCAGCAGCTTGTTTAGCCCTCCCGGGGAGCAGTACTTC. This chain joins TRBV5-8 and TRBJ2-7; the D is unclear. Germline values: CDR1 SGHTS, CDR2 YDEGEE. The V end lost 1 base, the J end lost 7 bases, and 15 bases lay between the germline ends. The CDR3 is 14 residues long. The full variable domain, completed using reference TRBV5-8 and TRBJ2-7, is EAGVTQSPTHLIKTRGQQATLRCSPISGHTSVYWYQQALGLGLQFLLWYDEGEERNRGNFPPRFSGRQFPNYSSELNVNALELEDSALYLCASSLFSPPGEQYFGPGTRLTVT.

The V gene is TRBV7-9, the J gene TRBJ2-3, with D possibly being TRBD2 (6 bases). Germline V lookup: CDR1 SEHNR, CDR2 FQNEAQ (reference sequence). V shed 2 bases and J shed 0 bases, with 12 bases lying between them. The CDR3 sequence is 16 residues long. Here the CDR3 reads CASSLSGATSTDTQYF. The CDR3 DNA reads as TGTGCCAGCAGCTTATCGGGAGCGACTAGCACAGATACGCAGTATTTT.

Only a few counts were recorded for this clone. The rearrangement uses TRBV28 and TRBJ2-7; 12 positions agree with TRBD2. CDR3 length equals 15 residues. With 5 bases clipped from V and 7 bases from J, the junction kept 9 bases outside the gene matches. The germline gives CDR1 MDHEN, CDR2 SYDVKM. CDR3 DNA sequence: TGTGCCAGCAGTAGGAGGGGACTAGCGGGTTTAGAGCAGTACTTC. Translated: CASSRRGLAGLEQYF.

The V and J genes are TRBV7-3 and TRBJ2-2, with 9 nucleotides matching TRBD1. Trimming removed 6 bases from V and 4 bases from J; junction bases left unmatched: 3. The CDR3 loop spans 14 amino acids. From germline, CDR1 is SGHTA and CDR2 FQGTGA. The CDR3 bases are TGTGCCAGCAGGGGACAGGGAGGCACCGGGGAGCTGTTTTTT. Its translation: CASRGQGGTGELFF.

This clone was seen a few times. CDR3 nucleotide sequence: TGTGCCAGCAGCTTAGTCGAGGACACTGAAGCTTTCTTT. Translating it yields CASSLVEDTEAFF. This chain connects TRBV7-2 to TRBJ1-1; no reliable D call. With 1 base removed from V and 3 bases from J, the gap between germline ends came to 6 bases. The CDR3 runs 13 residues. The V gene's germline CDR1 is SGHTA and CDR2 FQGNSA.

The CDR3 loop reads CAWAPRQDDEKLFF. The CDR3 DNA is TGTGCCTGGGCCCCCCGACAGGACGATGAAAAACTGTTTTTT. This chain uses TRBV30 with TRBJ1-4, with D perhaps TRBD1 (6 bases). Germline V gene lookup returns CDR1 GTSNPN and CDR2 SVGIG (reference sequence). Trimming pared 5 bases from V and 6 bases from J, leaving 16 bases between. The length of the CDR3 is 14 residues.

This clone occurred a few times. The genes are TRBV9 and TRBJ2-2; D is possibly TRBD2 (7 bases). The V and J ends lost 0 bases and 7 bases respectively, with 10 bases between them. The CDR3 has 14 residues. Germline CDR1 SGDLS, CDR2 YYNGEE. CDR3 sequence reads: CASSVEGGIGELFF. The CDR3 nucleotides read TGTGCCAGCAGCGTAGAGGGGGGGATCGGGGAGCTGTTTTTT.

In nucleotides, the CDR3 is TGTGCCAGCACTACCGGGACAGCCTACGGCGATGAGCAGTTCTTC. Translated: CASTTGTAYGDEQFF. V and J are TRBV5-8 and TRBJ2-1, with 7 bases aligning to TRBD1. This CDR3 region has 15 residues. Trimming removed 6 bases from V and 8 bases from J; junction bases left unmatched: 14. Germline V lookup: CDR1 SGHTS, CDR2 YDEGEE. Filled out from reference TRBV5-8 and TRBJ2-1, the complete variable domain reads EAGVTQSPTHLIKTRGQQATLRCSPISGHTSVYWYQQALGLGLQFLLWYDEGEERNRGNFPPRFSGRQFPNYSSELNVNALELEDSALYLCASTTGTAYGDEQFFGPGTRLTVL.

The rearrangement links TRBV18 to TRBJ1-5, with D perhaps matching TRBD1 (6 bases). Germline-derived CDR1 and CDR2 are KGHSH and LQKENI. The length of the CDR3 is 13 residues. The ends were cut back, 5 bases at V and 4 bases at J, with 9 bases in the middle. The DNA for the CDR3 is TGTGCCAGCTCAACGGACAGAAATCAGCCCCAGCATTTT. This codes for CASSTDRNQPQHF. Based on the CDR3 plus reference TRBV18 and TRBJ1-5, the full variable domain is NAGVMQNPRHLVRRRGQEARLRCSPMKGHSHVYWYRQLPEEGLKFMVYLQKENIIDESGMPKERFSAEFPKEGPSILRIQQVVRGDSAAYFCASSTDRNQPQHFGDGTRLSIL.

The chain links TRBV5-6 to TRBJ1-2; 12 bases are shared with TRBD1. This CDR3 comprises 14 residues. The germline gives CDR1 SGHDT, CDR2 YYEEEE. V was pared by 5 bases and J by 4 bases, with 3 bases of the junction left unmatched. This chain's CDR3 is CASRLGQGAYGYTF. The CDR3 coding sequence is TGTGCCAGCAGACTGGGACAGGGGGCCTATGGCTACACCTTC.

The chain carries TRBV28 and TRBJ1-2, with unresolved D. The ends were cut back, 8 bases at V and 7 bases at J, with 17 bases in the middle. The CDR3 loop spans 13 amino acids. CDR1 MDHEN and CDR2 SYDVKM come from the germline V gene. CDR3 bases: TGTGCCAGCTCGAATTGGGAGATTTCTGGCTACACCTTC. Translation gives CASSNWEISGYTF.

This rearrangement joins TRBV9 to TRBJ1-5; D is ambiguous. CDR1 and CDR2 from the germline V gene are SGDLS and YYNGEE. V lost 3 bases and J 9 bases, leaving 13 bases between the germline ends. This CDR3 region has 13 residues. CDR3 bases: TGTGCCAGCAGCGCCGAGGCCGATCGGCCCCAGCATTTT. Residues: CASSAEADRPQHF.

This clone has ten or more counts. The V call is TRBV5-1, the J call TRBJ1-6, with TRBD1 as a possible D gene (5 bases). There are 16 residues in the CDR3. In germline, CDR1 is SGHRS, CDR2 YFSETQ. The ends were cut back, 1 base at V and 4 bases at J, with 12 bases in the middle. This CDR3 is CASSLFRVGYNSPLHF. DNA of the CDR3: TGCGCCAGCAGCTTGTTCAGGGTGGGATATAATTCACCCCTCCACTTT.

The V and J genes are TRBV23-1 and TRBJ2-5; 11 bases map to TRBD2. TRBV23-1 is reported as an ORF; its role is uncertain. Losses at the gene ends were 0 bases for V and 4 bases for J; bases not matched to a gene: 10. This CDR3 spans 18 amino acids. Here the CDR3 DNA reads TGCGCCAGCAGTCAATCGGGACTAGCGGCTTCCAGGTTAGAGACCCAGTACTTC. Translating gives CASSQSGLAASRLETQYF.

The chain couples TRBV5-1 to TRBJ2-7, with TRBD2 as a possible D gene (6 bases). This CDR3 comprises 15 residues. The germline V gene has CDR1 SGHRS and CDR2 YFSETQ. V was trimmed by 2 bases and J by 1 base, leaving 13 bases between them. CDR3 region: CASSFGLTVSYEQYF. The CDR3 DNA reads TGCGCCAGCAGCTTTGGACTAACCGTTTCCTACGAGCAGTACTTC. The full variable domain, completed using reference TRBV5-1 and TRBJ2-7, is KAGVTQTPRYLIKTRGQQVTLSCSPISGHRSVSWYQQTPGQGLQFLFEYFSETQRNKGNFPGRFSGRQFSNSRSEMNVSTLELGDSALYLCASSFGLTVSYEQYFGPGTRLTVT.

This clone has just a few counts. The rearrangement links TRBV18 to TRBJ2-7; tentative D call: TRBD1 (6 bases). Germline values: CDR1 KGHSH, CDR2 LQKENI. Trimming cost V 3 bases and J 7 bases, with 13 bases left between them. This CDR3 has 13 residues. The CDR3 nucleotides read TGTGCCAGCTCACCGGCAGGGGCAGGAGAGCAGTACTTC. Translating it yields CASSPAGAGEQYF.

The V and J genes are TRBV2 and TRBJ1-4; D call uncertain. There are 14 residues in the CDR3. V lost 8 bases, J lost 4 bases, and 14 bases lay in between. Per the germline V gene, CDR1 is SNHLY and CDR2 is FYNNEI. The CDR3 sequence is CASPLRRDNEKLFF. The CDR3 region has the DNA TGTGCCAGCCCACTAAGGCGAGATAATGAAAAACTGTTTTTT.